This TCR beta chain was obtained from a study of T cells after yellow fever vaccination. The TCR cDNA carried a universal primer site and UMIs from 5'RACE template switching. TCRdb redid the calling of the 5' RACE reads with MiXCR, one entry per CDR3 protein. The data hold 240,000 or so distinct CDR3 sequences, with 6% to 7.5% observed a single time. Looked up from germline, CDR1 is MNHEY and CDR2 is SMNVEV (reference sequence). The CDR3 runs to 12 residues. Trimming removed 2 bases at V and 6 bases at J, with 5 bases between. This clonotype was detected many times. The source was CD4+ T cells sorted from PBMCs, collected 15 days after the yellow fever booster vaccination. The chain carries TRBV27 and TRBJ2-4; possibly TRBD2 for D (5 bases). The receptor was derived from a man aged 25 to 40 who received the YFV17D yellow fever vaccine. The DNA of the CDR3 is TGTGCCAGCAGTTTACGGGGAAACATTCAGTACTTC. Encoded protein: CASSLRGNIQYF.